This entry features one T cell receptor beta chain sequence. Losses at the gene ends were 6 bases for V and 1 base for J; bases not matched to a gene: 16. Germline V gene lookup returns CDR1 MNHEY and CDR2 SMNVEV (reference sequence). The CDR3 spans 20 residues. The data stem from a study of blood T cell repertoires in COVID-19. The wider study: Spain, Italy and the United States supplied samples that represented acute and convalescent COVID-19.

In the source study's methods: Estimation of nucleated cell counts relied on the amplification of reference gene primers. Assay: immunoSEQ multiplex PCR; the TCRdb copy retains only in-frame clones and omits some. That table is the source of V, J and clone size, and D and trimming were worked out from the DNA. The sample gives under 150,000 clones, 76% of which show up once; around 4.2% is in the top ten. The sequenced material came from peripheral blood. This receptor was identified in a woman of 80 years or more with active or convalescent COVID-19. V usage is TRBV27 and J usage is TRBJ1-6; 9 positions agree with TRBD1. The DNA for the CDR3 is TGTGCCAGCAGCCTGTTCGGACAGGGGATTGGTGGGTCCTATAATTCACCCCTCCACTTT. Amino acids: CASSLFGQGIGGSYNSPLHF.